The clone carrying this T cell receptor beta chain showed up many times. Its matching antigen is unknown. The sample is drawn from a study of breast tumors, draining lymph nodes, adjacent tissues. Germline V gene data show CDR1 as MNHEY and CDR2 as SVGEGT. V trimming: 7 bases; J trimming: 6 bases; junction bases outside the gene matches: 4. The CDR3 is made up of 13 amino acids. TCRdb reprocessed the multiplex PCR reads via MiXCR and lists one record per CDR3 protein. Of about 13,000 distinct CDR3 sequences listed, 45% to 55% are singletons. Whole-study findings and limits: Compared with lymph nodes, tumors were less diverse; compared with nontumor tissue, more. Compared with basal-like, luminal-like tumors shared significantly more repertoire with nontumor tissue. Tumor T cell lymph node origin was a supported hypothesis, not proven.

Sequences were obtained from tumor-adjacent breast tissue. The rearrangement joins TRBV6-2 or TRBV6-3 to TRBJ2-7, with 12 bases lining up with TRBD2. This clonotype originated in a female donor with breast cancer. Some clones in this sample may be carry-over from other donors' samples. CDR3 in amino acids: CASNPLAGGEQYF. The CDR3, as DNA: TGTGCCAGCAACCCACTAGCGGGAGGCGAGCAGTACTTC.